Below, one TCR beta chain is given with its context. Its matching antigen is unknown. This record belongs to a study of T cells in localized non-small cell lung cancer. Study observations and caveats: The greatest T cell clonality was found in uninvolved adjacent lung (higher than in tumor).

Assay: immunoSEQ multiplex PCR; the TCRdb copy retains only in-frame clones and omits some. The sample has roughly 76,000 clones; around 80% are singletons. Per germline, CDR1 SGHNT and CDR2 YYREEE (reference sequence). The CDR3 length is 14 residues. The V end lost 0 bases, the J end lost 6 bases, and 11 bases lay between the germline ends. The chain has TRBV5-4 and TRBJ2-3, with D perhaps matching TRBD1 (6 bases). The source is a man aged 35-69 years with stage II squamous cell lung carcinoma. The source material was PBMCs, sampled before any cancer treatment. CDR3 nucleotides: TGTGCCAGCAGCTTGGCAGGGGCAGGTGATACGCAGTATTTT. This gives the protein CASSLAGAGDTQYF.